This entry features one T cell receptor beta chain sequence. At one of its ends the junction is not consistent with the germline gene, which may arise from a read error. Germline CDR1 reads SGHAT; CDR2 reads FQNNGV. CDR3 length equals 13 residues. Indicated time point: newly diagnosed GD, antithyroid drugs for less than 3 months. TCR sequences were obtained from RNA taken from PBMCs. CDR3 regions were amplified by Arm-PCR using iRepertoire HTBI primers to build TCR beta libraries. TCRdb redid the calling of the multiplex PCR reads with MiXCR, one entry per CDR3 protein. The sample consists of a few hundred thousand distinct CDR3 sequences, approximately 12% of them appearing once. The data derive from a study of regulatory T cells in long-lasting Graves disease. These data were also reused for a study on T cells in Graves' hyperthyroidism and ophthalmopathy.

The receptor was isolated from a young man with Graves disease. The chain is built from TRBV11-2 and TRBJ1-2, with 7 bases identical to TRBD1. Sequences were derived from peripheral blood mononuclear cells (PBMCs), sampled at new diagnosis, from a patient treated with antithyroid drugs. This chain's CDR3 is CASSSQGKDGCTF. Here the CDR3 DNA reads TGTGCCAGCAGCTCACAGGGGAAGGATGGCTGCACCTTC.